This T cell receptor (beta chain) was observed in a study of T cell clonotyping in hematopoietic cell transplantation. Points from the study as a whole: At the given depth, recipient repertoires were over 95% de novo clonotypes.

Recipients were bled about 28 days pretransplant and at posttransplant days 30, 100, 180. This clone showed up just a few times. No antigen is known for it. Germline CDR1 is LNHDA and CDR2 is SQIVND (reference sequence). The V gene lost 10 bases and the J gene lost 0 bases, with 11 bases spanning the gap. The CDR3 has 13 amino acids. Measured with immunoSEQ multiplex PCR; TCRdb has only the in-frame clones, and not every one. The sample carries more than 3,000 clones, 70% to 80% recorded once. This sequence joins TRBV19 and TRBJ2-3; D tentatively fits TRBD1 or TRBD2 (5 bases each). This material consisted of peripheral blood mononuclear cells, taken at the time of graft-versus-host disease after allogeneic stem cell transplant. This TCR derives from a female patient aged 45 to 65 who had an allogeneic stem cell transplant from an unrelated donor, so the T cells may come from the graft donor. Some clones in this sample may be carry-over from other donors' samples. CDR3 protein: CATGRTSTDTQYF. CDR3 nucleotide sequence: TGTGCCACGGGACGTACTAGCACAGATACGCAGTATTTT.